The 32 T cell receptor beta chains listed next were all sequenced from one sample in a study of OX40 agonist ivuxolimab in advanced cancers. TCRdb's table, derived via immunoSEQ multiplex PCR, lists solely in-frame clones and lacks some. This repertoire shows some 98,000 clones, about 79% found once; its top ten account for about 1.6%. The sequences come from CD4+ or CD8+ T cells sorted from blood, collected in a trial of the OX40 agonist ivuxolimab. The receptors stem from an adult with an advanced solid tumor such as melanoma, head and neck, liver or kidney cancer.

This clone was counted between two and nine times. V usage is TRBV5-6 and J usage is TRBJ2-3, with 8 nucleotides matching TRBD1. This CDR3 region has 16 residues. Germline V lookup: CDR1 SGHDT, CDR2 YYEEEE. V lost 2 bases and J lost 1; bases outside the gene matches: 6. DNA for the CDR3: TGTGCCAGCAGCTTCTACAGGGGGTCGGGCACAGATACGCAGTATTTT. Residues: CASSFYRGSGTDTQYF. Drawing the rest from reference TRBV5-6 and TRBJ2-3, the complete variable domain is DAGVTQSPTHLIKTRGQQVTLRCSPKSGHDTVSWYQQALGQGPQFIFQYYEEEERQRGNFPDRFSGHQFPNYSSELNVNALLLGDSALYLCASSFYRGSGTDTQYFGPGTRLTVL.

V usage is TRBV14 and J usage is TRBJ1-4; D not resolved. The CDR3 extends over 15 amino acids. Germline lookup yields CDR1 SGHDN and CDR2 FVKESK. V was clipped by 0 bases and J by 8 bases, with 13 bases between them. CDR3 sequence (DNA): TGTGCCAGCAGCCAAGAAAGAGGAACCGGCGAAAAACTGTTTTTT. Translation gives CASSQERGTGEKLFF.

The rearrangement joins TRBV11-1 to TRBJ2-7, with D perhaps TRBD1 (6 bases). V lost 5 bases, J lost 3 bases, and 17 bases lay in between. CDR1 is SGHAT, CDR2 FQDESV, per germline (reference sequence). The CDR3 length is 15 residues. The CDR3 sequence: CASSTGSQGYYEQYF. CDR3 bases: TGTGCCAGCAGCACAGGGTCTCAGGGGTACTACGAGCAGTACTTC.

The rearrangement uses TRBV5-6 and TRBJ2-3; the D gene is possibly TRBD2 (6 bases). CDR1 is SGHDT, CDR2 YYEEEE, per germline. Trimming shortened V by 3 bases and J by 4 bases, and 15 bases separated the two germline ends. The CDR3 consists of 15 residues. The chain's CDR3 is CASSSTTGGADTQYF. CDR3 bases: TGTGCCAGCAGCTCAACGACCGGAGGGGCAGATACGCAGTATTTT.

CDR3 in amino acids: CASSSRPGTRGEQFF. Here the CDR3 DNA reads TGTGCCAGCAGCTCCCGTCCCGGGACTAGAGGTGAGCAGTTCTTC. The chain has TRBV7-2 and TRBJ2-1; 8 bases are shared with TRBD2. This CDR3 spans 15 amino acids. Germline V gives CDR1 SGHTA, CDR2 FQGNSA. Losses at the gene ends were 4 bases for V and 9 bases for J; bases not matched to a gene: 11.

The rearrangement links TRBV20-1 to TRBJ2-5, with 8 bases identical to TRBD2. The CDR3 runs 11 residues. Trimming removed 6 bases from V and 5 bases from J; junction bases left unmatched: 2. The germline V gene has CDR1 DFQATT and CDR2 SNEGSKA (reference sequence). The CDR3 nucleotides read TGCAGTGCCAGACTAGCGGAGACCCAGTACTTC. Protein: CSARLAETQYF.

V usage is TRBV7-3 and J usage is TRBJ2-5, with TRBD2 matching over 7 bases. J gave up 2 bases and V 5 bases, and 2 bases lay outside the gene matches. The CDR3 loop spans 13 amino acids. Germline loops: CDR1 SGHTA, CDR2 FQGTGA. CDR3 amino acids: CASSRLAQETQYF. CDR3 nucleotide sequence: TGTGCCAGCAGCCGACTAGCTCAAGAGACCCAGTACTTC.

The J gene is TRBJ2-1, the V gene TRBV5-1, with 7 bases fitting TRBD1. This CDR3 has 15 amino acids. CDR1 is SGHRS and CDR2 is YFSETQ in the germline V gene. V was pared by 0 bases and J by 7 bases, with 7 bases of the junction left unmatched. CDR3 in amino acids: CASSLAQGMLNEQFF. CDR3 nucleotide sequence: TGCGCCAGCAGCTTGGCACAGGGGATGTTAAATGAGCAGTTCTTC.

The chain carries TRBV18 and TRBJ1-2, with a weak D call TRBD1 (6 bases). CDR3 length: 15 residues. V lost 10 bases to trimming and J lost 3 bases, with 21 bases between them. Germline V CDR1 and CDR2: KGHSH, LQKENI. CDR3 coding DNA: TGTGCCACCCAACGGGGGGCAGGGTATGACTATGGCTACACCTTC. Its translation: CATQRGAGYDYGYTF. Based on the CDR3 plus reference TRBV18 and TRBJ1-2, the full variable domain is NAGVMQNPRHLVRRRGQEARLRCSPMKGHSHVYWYRQLPEEGLKFMVYLQKENIIDESGMPKERFSAEFPKEGPSILRIQQVVRGDSAAYFCATQRGAGYDYGYTFGSGTRLTVV.

This sequence joins TRBV28 and TRBJ1-4; 7 bases are a match to TRBD1. Trimming cost V 6 bases and J 2 bases; bases outside gene matches: 6. This CDR3 comprises 15 residues. In germline, CDR1 is MDHEN, CDR2 SYDVKM. The CDR3 here is CASRTQGNTNEKLFF. CDR3 DNA: TGTGCCAGCAGAACACAGGGGAACACTAATGAAAAACTGTTTTTT. Variable domain in full (rest from reference TRBV28 and TRBJ1-4): DVKVTQSSRYLVKRTGEKVFLECVQDMDHENMFWYRQDPGLGLRLIYFSYDVKMKEKGDIPEGYSVSREKKERFSLILESASTNQTSMYLCASRTQGNTNEKLFFGSGTQLSVL.

This chain connects TRBV5-3 to TRBJ2-2; D is ambiguous. TRBV5-3 is annotated as an ORF whose role is uncertain. This CDR3 comprises 16 residues. V lost 0 bases to trimming and J lost 2 bases, with 11 bases between them. CDR3: CARSLARQVNTGELFF. CDR3 bases: TGTGCCAGAAGCTTGGCTCGGCAGGTTAACACCGGGGAGCTGTTTTTT.

V is TRBV6-5 and J is TRBJ2-7; D may be TRBD1 (5 bases). V was trimmed by 2 bases and J by 2 bases, leaving 10 bases between them. The V gene's germline CDR1 is MNHEY and CDR2 SVGAGI. This CDR3 spans 14 amino acids. The CDR3 sequence: CASSYAGRAYEQYF. CDR3 DNA: TGTGCCAGCAGTTACGCAGGGCGAGCCTACGAGCAGTACTTC.

This chain links TRBV9 with TRBJ2-3; TRBD1 agrees at 7 bases. The CDR3 is made up of 13 amino acids. CDR1 is SGDLS and CDR2 is YYNGEE in the germline V gene. Unmatched junction bases numbered 4, after V lost 0 bases and J lost 9 bases. This CDR3 reads CASSVAQGQTQYF. DNA of the CDR3: TGTGCCAGCAGCGTAGCCCAGGGACAGACGCAGTATTTT.

The chain combines TRBV28 with TRBJ2-7; TRBD2 aligns across 10 bases. The CDR3 is 15 residues long. Per the germline V gene, CDR1 is MDHEN and CDR2 is SYDVKM. Unmatched junction bases numbered 11, after V lost 7 bases and J lost 5 bases. Written as DNA, the CDR3 is TGTGCCAGCACCGATCACCGAGCGGGAGGGGACGAGCAGTACTTC. It encodes CASTDHRAGGDEQYF.

The chain has TRBV2 and TRBJ1-6; D not resolved. The CDR3 runs to 13 residues. Germline CDR1 is SNHLY and CDR2 is FYNNEI. V lost 11 bases and J 7 bases, leaving 15 bases between the germline ends. CDR3: CASRGESNSPLHF. CDR3 DNA sequence: TGTGCCTCCAGAGGTGAAAGCAATTCACCCCTCCACTTT.

This clone was seen a few times. The V gene is TRBV15, the J gene TRBJ2-7; 8 nucleotides match TRBD1. V was clipped by 4 bases and J by 6 bases; unmatched bases: 2. This CDR3 contains 12 residues. Per germline, CDR1 LNHNV and CDR2 YYDKDF (reference sequence). For the CDR3, the DNA is TGTGCCACCAGCATTGACAGGGGCGAGCAGTACTTC. It is translated as CATSIDRGEQYF.

As for this clone: The same CDR3 can be traced to other DNA sequences in this sample. V usage is TRBV13 and J usage is TRBJ2-7, with D perhaps assigned TRBD1 or TRBD2 (6 bases each). V was shortened by 0 bases and J by 6 bases, with 9 bases between the two germline ends. The CDR3 has 13 amino acids. Per germline, CDR1 PRHDT and CDR2 FYEKMQ (reference sequence). The CDR3 coding sequence is TGTGCCAGCAGCTTAGGCCGGGGGCGCGAGCAGTACTTC. Protein product: CASSLGRGREQYF.

Only one count was recorded for this clone. The gene calls are TRBV30 and TRBJ1-5; 10 positions match TRBD1. The CDR3 is 15 amino acids. Per the germline V gene, CDR1 is GTSNPN and CDR2 is SVGIG (reference sequence). The ends lost 3 bases at V and 7 bases at J; junction bases unmatched: 9. CDR3 coding DNA: TGTGCCTGGAGCGGATCCGGGACAGGGGAGCAGCCCCAGCATTTT. The encoded protein is CAWSGSGTGEQPQHF.

The genes are TRBV6-5 and TRBJ2-3; possible D gene TRBD1, 8 bases. The CDR3 length is 15 residues. Germline V gene sequence: CDR1 MNHEY, CDR2 SVGAGI. Trimming left V 5 bases short and J 5 bases short, with 17 bases between. The CDR3 coding sequence is TGTGCCAGCAGTCCACAGGGGGGGGCTAAAGATACGCAGTATTTT. It encodes CASSPQGGAKDTQYF.

This chain connects TRBV5-6 to TRBJ2-7; 7 nucleotides align to TRBD1. The junction had 10 bases not matched to a gene; V was cut back by 5 bases and J by 5 bases. The CDR3 has 14 residues. Per germline, CDR1 SGHDT and CDR2 YYEEEE. The CDR3, as DNA: TGTGCCAGCAGACTAGACAGGGCTCGGCACGAGCAGTACTTC. Its translation: CASRLDRARHEQYF.

This clone showed up just once. The chain carries TRBV5-6 and TRBJ1-3; the D gene is possibly TRBD1 (5 bases). This CDR3 contains 16 residues. Germline V gene sequence: CDR1 SGHDT, CDR2 YYEEEE. The ends were cut back, 4 bases at V and 0 bases at J, with 14 bases in the middle. CDR3 amino acids: CASSPKGAGSGNTIYF. The DNA of the CDR3 is TGTGCCAGCAGCCCCAAAGGGGCAGGCTCTGGAAACACCATATATTTT.

This clone appeared a single time. The rearrangement uses TRBV27 and TRBJ2-5; the D is unclear. There are 13 residues in the CDR3. Per germline, CDR1 MNHEY and CDR2 SMNVEV (reference sequence). The germline V and J ends were trimmed by 5 bases and 5 bases, with 12 bases remaining between them. The CDR3: CASSRQHRETQYF. In DNA, the CDR3 is TGTGCCAGCAGTCGACAACACCGGGAGACCCAGTACTTC.

The rearrangement joins TRBV7-2 to TRBJ2-7; possible D gene TRBD1, 7 bases. The CDR3 is made up of 15 amino acids. The germline CDR1 and CDR2 sequences are SGHTA and FQGNSA. V lost 4 bases and J lost 2, with 15 bases in between. As DNA, the CDR3 is TGTGCCAGCAGCTCGGGACAGCCGGGGGCCTACGAGCAGTACTTC. It encodes CASSSGQPGAYEQYF. The full variable domain, its missing parts supplied by reference TRBV7-2 and TRBJ2-7, is GAGVSQSPSNKVTEKGKDVELRCDPISGHTALYWYRQSLGQGLEFLIYFQGNSAPDKSGLPSDRFSAERTGGSVSTLTIQRTQQEDSAVYLCASSSGQPGAYEQYFGPGTRLTVT.

This clone was seen only a few times. The chain couples TRBV6-5 to TRBJ2-2, with D maybe TRBD1 (6 bases). The CDR3 loop spans 14 amino acids. CDR1 is MNHEY and CDR2 is SVGAGI in the germline V gene. With 6 bases removed from V and 3 bases from J, the gap between germline ends came to 11 bases. The CDR3: CASRPRGHTGELFF. Written as DNA, the CDR3 is TGTGCCAGCAGGCCCAGGGGACACACCGGGGAGCTGTTTTTT.

This rearrangement joins TRBV2 to TRBJ2-3, with 12 bases matching TRBD2. With V trimmed by 5 bases and J by 3 bases, 3 bases remained unmatched. This CDR3 spans 15 amino acids. CDR1 SNHLY and CDR2 FYNNEI come from the germline V gene. The DNA for the CDR3 is TGTGCCAGCAGTAAACTAGCGGGGGGAACAGATACGCAGTATTTT. Residues: CASSKLAGGTDTQYF.

The chain combines TRBV4-3 with TRBJ2-7, with D maybe TRBD1 (5 bases). Germline V gene lookup returns CDR1 LGHNA and CDR2 YSLEER. V was shortened by 0 bases and J by 2 bases, with 11 bases between the two germline ends. CDR3 length equals 15 residues. The CDR3 sequence: CASSQDRGRTYEQYF. DNA for the CDR3: TGCGCCAGCAGCCAAGATAGGGGCAGGACCTACGAGCAGTACTTC.

The gene calls are TRBV18 and TRBJ2-7; TRBD1 matches 12 bases. V gave up 4 bases and J gave up 6 bases; unmatched junction bases: 10. Germline CDR1 KGHSH, CDR2 LQKENI. CDR3 length: 16 residues. The CDR3 DNA follows: TGTGCCAGCTCACAATTGGGACAGGGGGCTTTCGTCGAGCAGTACTTC. Translating gives CASSQLGQGAFVEQYF.

V gene TRBV6-5 combines with J gene TRBJ1-3, with D unclear. V was trimmed by 7 bases and J by 0 bases, leaving 13 bases between them. Germline V gives CDR1 MNHEY, CDR2 SVGAGI. CDR3 length: 15 residues. The CDR3 DNA sequence: TGTGCCAGCATCCCGCGGGGAGTCTCTGGAAACACCATATATTTT. This encodes CASIPRGVSGNTIYF.

This chain joins TRBV4-1 and TRBJ1-5, with 8 bases fitting TRBD1. J was trimmed by 1 base and V by 5 bases; bases with no gene match: 19. The germline CDR1 and CDR2 sequences are MGHRA and YSYEKL. The CDR3 sequence is 20 residues long. The CDR3 loop reads CASSSPRGGRGQGSNQPQHF. The DNA for the CDR3 is TGCGCCAGCAGCTCCCCCCGAGGGGGGCGTGGACAGGGAAGCAATCAGCCCCAGCATTTT.

The chain uses TRBV27 and TRBJ1-2, with no clear D. Germline V gene sequence: CDR1 MNHEY, CDR2 SMNVEV (reference sequence). This CDR3 comprises 12 residues. Between the trimmed V and J ends, which lost 4 bases and 8 bases, there was a span of 11 bases. In nucleotides, the CDR3 is TGTGCCAGCAGTTCCCGGACTGGGGGCTACACCTTC. Protein product: CASSSRTGGYTF.

The genes are TRBV5-4 and TRBJ1-6; D perhaps matches TRBD1 (6 bases). The germline V and J ends were trimmed by 4 bases and 7 bases, with 15 bases remaining between them. From germline, CDR1 is SGHNT and CDR2 YYREEE (reference sequence). The CDR3 loop spans 15 amino acids. The CDR3 nucleotides read TGTGCCAGCAGCCTGGACCCCGGGGGCAATTCACCCCTCCACTTT. The encoded protein is CASSLDPGGNSPLHF. The complete variable domain, with remaining parts taken from reference TRBV5-4 and TRBJ1-6, reads ETGVTQSPTHLIKTRGQQVTLRCSSQSGHNTVSWYQQALGQGPQFIFQYYREEENGRGNFPPRFSGLQFPNYSSELNVNALELDDSALYLCASSLDPGGNSPLHFGNGTRLTVT.

The CDR3 DNA follows: TGTGCCAGCAGCGTAGGGTCAGGACAAAATGAAAAACTGTTTTTT. It codes for CASSVGSGQNEKLFF. V is TRBV9 and J is TRBJ1-4, with a possible D match to TRBD1 (5 bases). Germline V gene data show CDR1 as SGDLS and CDR2 as YYNGEE. Trimming took 0 bases from V and 5 from J, leaving 11 bases between them. The CDR3 spans 15 residues.